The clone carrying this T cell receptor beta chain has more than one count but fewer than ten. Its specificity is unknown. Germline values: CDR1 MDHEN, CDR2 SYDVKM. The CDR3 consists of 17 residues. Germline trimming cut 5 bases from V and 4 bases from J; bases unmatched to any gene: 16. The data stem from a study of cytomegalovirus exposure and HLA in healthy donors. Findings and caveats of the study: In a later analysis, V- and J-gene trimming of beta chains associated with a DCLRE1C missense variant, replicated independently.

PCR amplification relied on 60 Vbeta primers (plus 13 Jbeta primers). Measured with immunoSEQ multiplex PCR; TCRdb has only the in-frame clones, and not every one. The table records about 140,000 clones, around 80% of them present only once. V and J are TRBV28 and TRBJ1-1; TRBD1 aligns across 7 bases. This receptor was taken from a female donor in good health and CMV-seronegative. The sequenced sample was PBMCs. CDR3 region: CASSPSPDRVRGTEAFF. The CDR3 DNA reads TGTGCCAGCAGTCCCTCCCCTGACAGGGTTAGGGGCACTGAAGCTTTCTTT.